This TCR beta chain was documented in a study of blood T cell repertoires in COVID-19. Background on the study: Acute and convalescent COVID-19 specimens originated in the United States, Italy and Spain.

Sequencing used immunoSEQ multiplex PCR; TCRdb keeps in-frame clones, though not all of them. Of 140,000 to 150,000 clones listed, around 90% were seen once; the top ten hold about 1.7%. This CDR3 has 16 amino acids. Germline V gene data show CDR1 as SGHVS and CDR2 as FQNEAQ. V was pared by 5 bases and J by 4 bases, with 11 bases of the junction left unmatched. V is TRBV7-8 and J is TRBJ2-3, with TRBD1 matching over 8 bases. Material: peripheral blood. The receptor comes from a man between 65 and 85 years old with acute or convalescent COVID-19. The CDR3 nucleotides read TGTGCCAGCAGCCCGGAGGAGAGGACAGGGTCAGATACGCAGTATTTT. Translated, it gives CASSPEERTGSDTQYF.